Shown below are 18 T cell receptor beta chains from a single sample sequenced in a study of blood T cell repertoires in COVID-19. Sequencing used immunoSEQ multiplex PCR; TCRdb keeps in-frame clones, though not all of them. This sample has about 80,000 clones, with roughly 80% found just once. The sequencing sample was made of peripheral blood. All receptors derive from a woman aged 80 or older with acute or convalescent COVID-19.

This clone has a single count. The genes are TRBV30 and TRBJ1-4, with 7 bases identical to TRBD1. V was pared by 2 bases and J by 0 bases, with 6 bases of the junction left unmatched. The CDR3 totals 16 residues. Germline V lookup: CDR1 GTSNPN, CDR2 SVGIG (reference sequence). The CDR3 protein is CAWSTGQLTTNEKLFF. CDR3 DNA sequence: TGTGCCTGGAGTACGGGACAGCTAACAACTAATGAAAAACTGTTTTTT.

The V call is TRBV2, the J call TRBJ1-2, with 7 nucleotides matching TRBD1. The germline CDR1 and CDR2 sequences are SNHLY and FYNNEI. Germline trimming cut 8 bases from V and 8 bases from J; bases unmatched to any gene: 8. This CDR3 region has 12 residues. CDR3 sequence reads: CASGSDRVGYTF. CDR3 coding DNA: TGTGCCAGCGGGTCCGACAGGGTCGGCTACACCTTC.

The rearrangement uses TRBV10-2 and TRBJ1-1; 8 bases are shared with TRBD1. V was pared by 5 bases and J by 3 bases, with 5 bases of the junction left unmatched. This CDR3 comprises 14 residues. Per the germline V gene, CDR1 is WSHSY and CDR2 is SAAADI. This chain's CDR3 is CASSYRGGDTEAFF. The CDR3 DNA is TGCGCCAGCAGTTACAGGGGGGGGGACACTGAAGCTTTCTTT.

This clone was detected many times. The chain combines TRBV6-4 with TRBJ1-1, with D hard to call. The CDR3 consists of 14 residues. Germline CDR1 is MRHNA and CDR2 is SNTAGT. The V gene lost 5 bases and the J gene lost 5 bases, with 15 bases spanning the gap. CDR3 in DNA: TGTGCCAGCAGTATGGTGTGGGGAGGAACTGAAGCTTTCTTT. This translates into CASSMVWGGTEAFF.

This chain uses TRBV7-9 with TRBJ1-4; 9 positions match TRBD1. The CDR3 loop spans 14 amino acids. J lost 7 bases, V lost 0 bases, and 0 bases had no gene match. The germline V gene has CDR1 SEHNR and CDR2 FQNEAQ (reference sequence). The CDR3 DNA is TGTGCCAGCAGCTTAGCGACAGGGGGTGAAAAACTGTTTTTT. This translates into CASSLATGGEKLFF.

This chain links TRBV24-1 with TRBJ2-1; D not resolved. Trimming removed 4 bases at V and 5 bases at J, with 11 bases between. The CDR3 loop spans 14 amino acids. Germline V gives CDR1 KGHDR, CDR2 SFDVKD. In DNA, the CDR3 is TGTGCCACCAGTGAACGAGGCGGAAACAATGAGCAGTTCTTC. Amino acids: CATSERGGNNEQFF.

This chain connects TRBV5-1 to TRBJ2-7; no firm D call. V was pared by 0 bases and J by 0 bases, with 7 bases between. The CDR3 has 14 residues. Germline V CDR1 and CDR2: SGHRS, YFSETQ. The CDR3: CASSLDAHSYEQYF. DNA for the CDR3: TGCGCCAGCAGCTTGGACGCACACTCCTACGAGCAGTACTTC. Filled out from reference TRBV5-1 and TRBJ2-7, the complete variable domain reads KAGVTQTPRYLIKTRGQQVTLSCSPISGHRSVSWYQQTPGQGLQFLFEYFSETQRNKGNFPGRFSGRQFSNSRSEMNVSTLELGDSALYLCASSLDAHSYEQYFGPGTRLTVT.

V usage is TRBV7-9 and J usage is TRBJ2-1; perhaps TRBD2 as D (7 bases). Trimming cost V 5 bases and J 3 bases, with 20 bases left between them. This CDR3 is 17 amino acids long. Per germline, CDR1 SEHNR and CDR2 FQNEAQ (reference sequence). The CDR3 protein is CASSPLTRGAVYNEQFF. The CDR3 bases are TGTGCCAGCAGCCCGCTAACTCGGGGGGCAGTCTACAATGAGCAGTTCTTC.

The V gene is TRBV6-5, the J gene TRBJ2-7; D possibly corresponds to TRBD2 (6 bases). Germline loops: CDR1 MNHEY, CDR2 SVGAGI. Trimming removed 5 bases from V and 4 bases from J, with 15 bases in between. This CDR3 is 14 amino acids long. The CDR3, as DNA: TGTGCCAGCAGTAGCCGGGACTGGGGTTACGAGCAGTACTTC. Translation: CASSSRDWGYEQYF.

The chain recombines TRBV30 with TRBJ1-6; 8 nucleotides agree with TRBD1. In germline, CDR1 is GTSNPN, CDR2 SVGIG (reference sequence). This CDR3 spans 15 amino acids. Trimming at V came to 2 bases and at J to 7 bases, leaving 7 bases not matched to a gene. DNA for the CDR3: TGTGCCTGGAGTTCAGACAGGGGAATGAATTCACCCCTCCACTTT. As protein: CAWSSDRGMNSPLHF.

This rearrangement joins TRBV7-6 to TRBJ1-5; D uncertain. Germline V gives CDR1 SGHVS, CDR2 FNYEAQ. The CDR3 covers 16 residues. V lost 2 bases and J 1 base, leaving 12 bases between the germline ends. The CDR3 region has the DNA TGTGCCAGCAGCTTACAAACCCCGCGGAGCAATCAGCCCCAGCATTTT. Residues: CASSLQTPRSNQPQHF.

The chain combines TRBV2 with TRBJ1-1, with 7 bases identical to TRBD1. The length of the CDR3 is 14 residues. Trimming took 7 bases from V and 7 from J; bases not matched to a gene: 12. Germline lookup yields CDR1 SNHLY and CDR2 FYNNEI. As DNA, the CDR3 is TGTGCCAGCACCGCATCAGGGGGAGTGAGTGAAGCTTTCTTT. Encoded protein: CASTASGGVSEAFF.

V gene TRBV7-2 combines with J gene TRBJ1-5; TRBD1 matches 7 bases. CDR1 and CDR2 (germline): SGHTA, FQGNSA. The length of the CDR3 is 15 residues. The junction had 3 bases not matched to a gene; V was cut back by 2 bases and J by 2 bases. DNA of the CDR3: TGTGCCAGCAGCTTACTCGACAGGGGCAATCAGCCCCAGCATTTT. Protein product: CASSLLDRGNQPQHF.

The CDR3: CASSLATVGGTDTQYF. Written as DNA, the CDR3 is TGCGCCAGCAGCTTGGCCACTGTGGGCGGCACAGATACGCAGTATTTT. The rearrangement links TRBV5-1 to TRBJ2-3, with unresolved D. V was trimmed by 0 bases and J by 1 base, leaving 12 bases between them. CDR1 and CDR2 (germline): SGHRS, YFSETQ. The CDR3 extends over 16 amino acids.

The CDR3 sequence is CASSGLAGRTDTQYF. In DNA form, the CDR3 reads TGTGCCAGCAGTGGTCTAGCGGGGCGTACAGATACGCAGTATTTT. The chain combines TRBV2 with TRBJ2-3; 9 bases are a match to TRBD2. Germline-derived CDR1 and CDR2 are SNHLY and FYNNEI. The CDR3 has 15 amino acids. The ends lost 4 bases at V and 3 bases at J; junction bases unmatched: 5.

In its sample, this clone was seen once. The genes are TRBV6-5 and TRBJ1-5; tentative D call: TRBD1 (6 bases). Trimming took off 6 bases at V and 2 bases at J, with 14 bases between the two ends. Germline V CDR1 and CDR2: MNHEY, SVGAGI. There are 15 residues in the CDR3. The CDR3 reads CASSALDSRNQPQHF. The CDR3 nucleotides read TGTGCCAGCAGCGCTTTGGACAGCCGCAATCAGCCCCAGCATTTT.

The chain uses TRBV10-2 and TRBJ1-4, with no clear D. CDR1 is WSHSY, CDR2 SAAADI, per germline. The ends were cut back, 3 bases at V and 7 bases at J, with 12 bases in the middle. CDR3 length: 14 residues. This CDR3 is CASSEGYAGEKLFF. The CDR3 DNA reads TGCGCCAGCAGTGAAGGATATGCGGGTGAAAAACTGTTTTTT.

This chain joins TRBV6-5 and TRBJ1-1, with D unresolved. The germline CDR1 and CDR2 sequences are MNHEY and SVGAGI. This CDR3 is 16 amino acids long. The V and J ends lost 0 bases and 6 bases respectively, with 17 bases between them. The CDR3 loop reads CASSYSLISGWSEAFF. In DNA, the CDR3 is TGTGCCAGCAGTTACTCGCTGATTTCGGGTTGGTCTGAAGCTTTCTTT.